Listed below are T cell receptor beta chains from one sample, sequenced in a study of T cell repertoires in cytomegalovirus infection. The antigens these receptors bind are not known. Each CDR3 protein gets one entry after TCRdb re-called the reads with MiXCR. The repertoire consists of approximately 1,000,000 distinct CDR3 sequences, with around 31% occurring once and the leading ten covering around 15%. The sample in question was cultured CD8+ T cells from PBMCs, obtained from culture after CMV antigen stimulation. The source is a human donor in good health (CMV status not recorded). Some clones in this sample may be carry-over from other donors' samples. CDR3s leave out the opening cysteine and the closing phenylalanine or tryptophan. Clone size appears in some rows only: once, few, many, or a class for an expanded clone.

length,V,J,size,CDR3
13,TRBV27,TRBJ2-1,many,ASSSGTGAYNEQF
13,TRBV7-8,TRBJ1-4,few,ASSTLGSANEKLF
12,TRBV12-5,TRBJ2-7,NA,ASELDGGAREQY
12,TRBV27,TRBJ2-3,NA,ASSFLAGEDTQY
13,TRBV25-1,TRBJ2-5,few,ASSEFGGEGETQY
13,TRBV12-3/TRBV12-4,TRBJ2-1,few,ASSFLGIINDEQF
13,TRBV6-6,TRBJ1-1,few,ASRQKAGTNTEAF
12,TRBV7-6,TRBJ1-1,NA,ASSLEDTNTEAF
14,TRBV4-1,TRBJ2-1,many,ASSLLAGAPTNEQF
16,TRBV5-5,TRBJ2-1,few,ASSLLILTSEQSGEQF
14,TRBV7-9,TRBJ2-2,many,ASSLDGGAKTGELF
9,TRBV20-1,TRBJ2-5,NA,SALDPGTQY
14,TRBV4-2,TRBJ2-1,NA,ASSQDSSWGNNEQF
10,TRBV10-2,TRBJ2-5,NA,ASSEAYGTQY
9,TRBV6-6,TRBJ2-7,NA,ASMRRDEQY
12,TRBV7-9,TRBJ1-2,NA,ASSAPGQNYGYT
13,TRBV9,TRBJ2-5,few,ASSVEGTIQETQY
15,TRBV4-1,TRBJ2-1,NA,TSSQESGPAFYNEQF
13,TRBV14,TRBJ2-3,NA,ASTGAGTGPHTQY
13,TRBV7-9,TRBJ1-3,NA,ASSLGGERGNTIY